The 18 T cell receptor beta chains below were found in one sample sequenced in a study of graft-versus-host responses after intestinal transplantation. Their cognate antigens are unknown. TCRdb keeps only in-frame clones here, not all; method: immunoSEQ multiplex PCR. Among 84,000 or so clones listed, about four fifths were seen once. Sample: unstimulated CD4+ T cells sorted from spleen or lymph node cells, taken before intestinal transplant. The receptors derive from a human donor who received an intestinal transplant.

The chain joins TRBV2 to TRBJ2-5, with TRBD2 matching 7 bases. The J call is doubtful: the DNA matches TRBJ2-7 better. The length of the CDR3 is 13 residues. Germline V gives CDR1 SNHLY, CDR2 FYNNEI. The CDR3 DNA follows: TGTGCCAGCAGTGCAGGGAGGGGTCCCGAGCAGTACTTC. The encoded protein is CASSAGRGPEQYF.

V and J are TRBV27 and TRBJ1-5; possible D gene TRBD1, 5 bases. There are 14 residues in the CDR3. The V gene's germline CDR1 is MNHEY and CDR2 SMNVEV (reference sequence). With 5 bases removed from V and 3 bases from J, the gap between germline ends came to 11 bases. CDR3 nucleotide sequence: TGTGCCAGCAGTGCACCGGGACTCAATCAGCCCCAGCATTTT. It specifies CASSAPGLNQPQHF.

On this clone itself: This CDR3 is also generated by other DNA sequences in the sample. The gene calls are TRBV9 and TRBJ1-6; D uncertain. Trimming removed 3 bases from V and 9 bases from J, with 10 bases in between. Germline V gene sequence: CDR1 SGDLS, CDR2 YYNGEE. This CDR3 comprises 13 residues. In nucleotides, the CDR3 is TGTGCCAGCAGCGGCGGGTTGAGTTCACCCCTCCACTTT. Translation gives CASSGGLSSPLHF.

The CDR3 DNA sequence: TGCGCCAGCAGCTTGGATCAGGGTTCACCCCTCCACTTT. Translating gives CASSLDQGSPLHF. The chain combines TRBV5-1 with TRBJ1-6, with a weak D call TRBD1 (5 bases). Trimming pared 0 bases from V and 9 bases from J, leaving 7 bases between. CDR1 SGHRS and CDR2 YFSETQ come from the germline V gene. The CDR3 runs 13 residues.

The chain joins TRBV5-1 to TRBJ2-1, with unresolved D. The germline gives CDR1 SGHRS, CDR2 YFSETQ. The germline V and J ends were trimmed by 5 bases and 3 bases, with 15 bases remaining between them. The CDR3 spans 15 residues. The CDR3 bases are TGCGCCAGCAGTTGGCGTTTGGGCCGCTACAATGAGCAGTTCTTC. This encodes CASSWRLGRYNEQFF.

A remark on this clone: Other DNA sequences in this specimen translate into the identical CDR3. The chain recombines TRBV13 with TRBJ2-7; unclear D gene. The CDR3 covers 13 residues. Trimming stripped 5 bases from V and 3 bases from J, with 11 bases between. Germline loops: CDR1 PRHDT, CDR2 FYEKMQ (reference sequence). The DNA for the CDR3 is TGTGCCAGCAGCACCAGACGGAGCTACGAGCAGTACTTC. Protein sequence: CASSTRRSYEQYF.

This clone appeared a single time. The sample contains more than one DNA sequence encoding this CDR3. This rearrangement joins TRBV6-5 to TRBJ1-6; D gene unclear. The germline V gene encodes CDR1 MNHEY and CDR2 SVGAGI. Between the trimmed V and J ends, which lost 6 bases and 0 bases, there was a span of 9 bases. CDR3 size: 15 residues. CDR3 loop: CASSRRYSYNSPLHF. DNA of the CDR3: TGTGCCAGCAGCCGGAGGTACTCCTATAATTCACCCCTCCACTTT.

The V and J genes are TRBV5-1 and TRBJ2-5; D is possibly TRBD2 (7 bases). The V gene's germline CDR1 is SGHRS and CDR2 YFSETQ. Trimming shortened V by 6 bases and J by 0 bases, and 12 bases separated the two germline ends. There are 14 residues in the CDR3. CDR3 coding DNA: TGCGCCAGCATGGGGGGGCATGACCAAGAGACCCAGTACTTC. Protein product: CASMGGHDQETQYF.

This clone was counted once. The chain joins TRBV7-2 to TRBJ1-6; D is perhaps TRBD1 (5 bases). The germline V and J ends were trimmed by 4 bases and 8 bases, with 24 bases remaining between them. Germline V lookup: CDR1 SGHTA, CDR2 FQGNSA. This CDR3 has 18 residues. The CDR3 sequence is CASSSARVGAIGYSPLHF. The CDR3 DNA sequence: TGTGCCAGCAGCTCGGCTAGGGTTGGGGCAATAGGGTATTCACCCCTCCACTTT.

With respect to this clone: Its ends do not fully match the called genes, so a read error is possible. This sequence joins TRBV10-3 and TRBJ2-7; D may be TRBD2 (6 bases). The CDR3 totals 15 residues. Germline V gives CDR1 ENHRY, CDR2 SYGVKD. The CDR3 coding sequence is TGTGCCACCAGTGAGCAGCCGGGGGAGCAGTCGGGGCAGTACTTC. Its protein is CATSEQPGEQSGQYF.

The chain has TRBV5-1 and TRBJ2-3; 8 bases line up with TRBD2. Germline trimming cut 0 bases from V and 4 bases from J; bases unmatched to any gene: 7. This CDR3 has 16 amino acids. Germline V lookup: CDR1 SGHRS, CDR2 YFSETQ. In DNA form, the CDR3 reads TGCGCCAGCAGCTTGGAGGGGACTAGTTCGGCAGATACGCAGTATTTT. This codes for CASSLEGTSSADTQYF.

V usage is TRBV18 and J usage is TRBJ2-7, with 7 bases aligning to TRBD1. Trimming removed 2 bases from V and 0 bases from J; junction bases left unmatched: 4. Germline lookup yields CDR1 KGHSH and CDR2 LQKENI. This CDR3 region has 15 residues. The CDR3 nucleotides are TGTGCCAGCTCACCAAGACAGGGCGCCTCCTACGAGCAGTACTTC. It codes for CASSPRQGASYEQYF.

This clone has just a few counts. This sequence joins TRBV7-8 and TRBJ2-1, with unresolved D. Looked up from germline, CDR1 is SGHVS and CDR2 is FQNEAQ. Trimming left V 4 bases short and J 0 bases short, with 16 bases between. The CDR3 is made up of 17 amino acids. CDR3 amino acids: CASSSSLSISSYNEQFF. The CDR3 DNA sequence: TGTGCCAGCAGCTCGAGTTTAAGCATAAGCTCCTACAATGAGCAGTTCTTC. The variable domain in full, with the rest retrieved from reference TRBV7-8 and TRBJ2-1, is GAGVSQSPRYKVAKRGQDVALRCDPISGHVSLFWYQQALGQGPEFLTYFQNEAQLDKSGLPSDRFFAERPEGSVSTLKIQRTQQEDSAVYLCASSSSLSISSYNEQFFGPGTRLTVL.

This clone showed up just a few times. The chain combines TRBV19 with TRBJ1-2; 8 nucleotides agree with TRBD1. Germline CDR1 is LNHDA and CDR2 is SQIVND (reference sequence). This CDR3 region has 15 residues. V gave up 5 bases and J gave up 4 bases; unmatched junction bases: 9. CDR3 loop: CASSAWDRRSYGYTF. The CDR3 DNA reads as TGTGCCAGTAGTGCCTGGGACAGGAGGAGCTATGGCTACACCTTC.

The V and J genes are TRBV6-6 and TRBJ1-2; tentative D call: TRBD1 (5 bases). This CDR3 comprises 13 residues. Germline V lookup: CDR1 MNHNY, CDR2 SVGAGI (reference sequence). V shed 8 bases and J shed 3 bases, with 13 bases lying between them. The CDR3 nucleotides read TGTGCCAGCCTCGCGGGGGTAGACTATGGCTACACCTTC. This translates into CASLAGVDYGYTF.

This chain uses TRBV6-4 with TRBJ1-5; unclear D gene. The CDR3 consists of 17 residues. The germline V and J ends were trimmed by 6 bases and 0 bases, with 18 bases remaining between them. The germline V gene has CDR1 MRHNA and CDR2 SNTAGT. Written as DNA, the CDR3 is TGTGCCAGCAGCCCCGGTCCTGGGAGCTATAGCAATCAGCCCCAGCATTTT. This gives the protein CASSPGPGSYSNQPQHF.

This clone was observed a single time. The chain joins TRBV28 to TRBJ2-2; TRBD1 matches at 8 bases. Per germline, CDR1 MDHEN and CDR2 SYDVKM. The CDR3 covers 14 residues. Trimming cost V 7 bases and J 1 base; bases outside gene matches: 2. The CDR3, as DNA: TGTGCCAGCAAAGGGACAGGGAACACCGGGGAGCTGTTTTTT. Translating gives CASKGTGNTGELFF.

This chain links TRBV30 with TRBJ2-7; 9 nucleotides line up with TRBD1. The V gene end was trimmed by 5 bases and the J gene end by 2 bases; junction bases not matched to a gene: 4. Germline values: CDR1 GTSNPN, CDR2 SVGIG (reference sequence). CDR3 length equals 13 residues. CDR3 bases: TGTGCCTGGGAGGGGGACAGGGCCTACGAGCAGTACTTC. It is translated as CAWEGDRAYEQYF.